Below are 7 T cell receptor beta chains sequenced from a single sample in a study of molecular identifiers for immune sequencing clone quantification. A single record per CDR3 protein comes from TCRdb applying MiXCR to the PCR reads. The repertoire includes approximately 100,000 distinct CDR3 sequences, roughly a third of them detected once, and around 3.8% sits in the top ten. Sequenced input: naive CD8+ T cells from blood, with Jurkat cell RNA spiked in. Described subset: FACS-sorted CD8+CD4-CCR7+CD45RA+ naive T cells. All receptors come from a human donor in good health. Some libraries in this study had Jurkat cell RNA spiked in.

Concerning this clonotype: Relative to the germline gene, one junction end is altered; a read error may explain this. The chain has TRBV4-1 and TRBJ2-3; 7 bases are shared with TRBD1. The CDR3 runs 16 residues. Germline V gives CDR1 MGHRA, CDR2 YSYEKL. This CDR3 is CANSQPGQPSTDTQYF. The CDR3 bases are TGCGCCAACAGCCAGCCGGGACAGCCTAGCACAGATACGCAGTATTTT.

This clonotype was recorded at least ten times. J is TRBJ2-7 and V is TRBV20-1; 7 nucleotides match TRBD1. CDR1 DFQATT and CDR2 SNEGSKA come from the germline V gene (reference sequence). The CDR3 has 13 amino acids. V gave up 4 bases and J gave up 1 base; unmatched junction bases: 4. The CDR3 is CSATTGLSYEQYF. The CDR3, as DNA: TGCAGTGCTACGACAGGGTTGTCCTACGAGCAGTACTTC.

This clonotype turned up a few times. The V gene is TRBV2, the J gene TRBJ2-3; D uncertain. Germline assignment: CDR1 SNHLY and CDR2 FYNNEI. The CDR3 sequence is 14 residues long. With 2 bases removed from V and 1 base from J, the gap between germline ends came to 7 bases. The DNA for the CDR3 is TGTGCCAGCAGTGAAATGGCCGGCACAGATACGCAGTATTTT. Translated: CASSEMAGTDTQYF.

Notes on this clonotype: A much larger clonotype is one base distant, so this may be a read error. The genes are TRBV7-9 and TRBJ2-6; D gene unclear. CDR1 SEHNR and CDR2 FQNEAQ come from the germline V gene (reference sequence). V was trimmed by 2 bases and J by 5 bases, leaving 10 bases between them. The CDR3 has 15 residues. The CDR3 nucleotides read TGTGCCAGCAGCTTACCAGTTGCTCGGGCCAACGTCCTGACTTTC. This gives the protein CASSLPVARANVLTF.

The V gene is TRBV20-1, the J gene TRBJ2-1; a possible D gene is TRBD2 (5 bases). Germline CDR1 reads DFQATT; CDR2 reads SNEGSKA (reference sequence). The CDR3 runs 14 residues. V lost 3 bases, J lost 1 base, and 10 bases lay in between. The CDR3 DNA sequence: TGCAGTGCTAGTGAGGAGGCTTCCTACAATGAGCAGTTCTTC. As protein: CSASEEASYNEQFF.

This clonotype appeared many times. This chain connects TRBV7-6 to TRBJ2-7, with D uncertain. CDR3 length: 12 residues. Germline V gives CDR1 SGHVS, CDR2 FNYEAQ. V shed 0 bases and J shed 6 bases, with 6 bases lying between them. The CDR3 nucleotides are TGTGCCAGCAGCTTAGCGGGCAGCGAGCAGTACTTC. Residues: CASSLAGSEQYF.

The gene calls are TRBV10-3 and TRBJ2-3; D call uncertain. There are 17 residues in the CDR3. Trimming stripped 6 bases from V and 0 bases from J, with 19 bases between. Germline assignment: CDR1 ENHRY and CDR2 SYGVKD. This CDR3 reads CAIRGLQATSSTDTQYF. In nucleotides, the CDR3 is TGTGCCATCAGAGGGCTCCAAGCTACCTCTAGCACAGATACGCAGTATTTT.